The present entry profiles one T cell receptor beta chain with its context. What antigen it recognizes has not been identified. Base qualities are not provided; no much larger clone lies one nucleotide away. These data come from a study of OX40 agonist ivuxolimab in advanced cancers. Regarding the research as a whole: Ivuxolimab was an agonistic, fully human IgG2 monoclonal antibody directed against OX40 (CD134), a costimulatory receptor. Intravenous ivuxolimab was administered to patients every 2 weeks at six dose levels: 0.01, 0.1, 0.3, 1.5, 3 and 10 mg/kg. Of the approximately 53 patients in dose escalation, about 20 had hepatocellular carcinoma, some 15 had melanoma, 9 had renal cell carcinoma and 9 had head and neck cancer. In the dose-escalation cohort, around four fifths of patients were male, and the mean age was roughly 60 years with a range of roughly 20 to 85. Prior anti-PD-1, anti-PD-L1 or anti-CTLA-4 therapy was permitted, and 30% to 50% of dose-escalation patients had received checkpoint inhibitors. Partial responses occurred in three dose-escalation patients, of whom one had hepatocellular carcinoma and two had cutaneous melanoma. The point of sequencing TCRbeta in the periphery was to test whether ivuxolimab changed TCR sequence diversity and drove clonal T-cell expansion. The paper describes the monotherapy dose-escalation part (N = 52 patients) of the phase I trial of ivuxolimab. What the study reported, not specific to this receptor: Partial responders in the 0.1-3.0 mg/kg groups had among the lowest normalized peripheral clonal expansion, especially among CD8+ T cells. The antigen specificity of the clonally expanded peripheral T cells was not determined. At doses from 0.1 to 3.0 mg/kg, clonal expansion was seen in both CD4+ and CD8+ blood T cells between baseline and week 6. After ivuxolimab, expanded clones were on average more numerous among CD8+ T cells than among CD4+ T cells. Low levels of normalized T-cell clonal expansion were also shown by some nonresponding patients.

Genomic DNA was isolated from the sorted cells so that the TCRbeta CDR3 region could be sequenced. The immunoSEQ Assay was used for sequencing of TCRbeta CDR3 regions. The table was pulled from immuneACCESS by TCRdb, which kept in-frame rearrangements only. Such tables lose some clones; where checked, under half of the loss comes from unresolved V genes, and the rest has no known cause. The sample profile shows around 130,000 clones; around 95% of them were found once. The leading ten clones occupy roughly 0.15% of the sample. Its CDR3 holds 15 amino acids, cysteine through phenylalanine. Solely the CDR3 DNA is kept, with 45 bases framed from the first base. For this chain, trimming is 5 bases at the V end and 4 bases at the J end, and the number of junction bases without a gene match is 9. In the germline V gene, CDR1 corresponds to SGHRS and CDR2 to YFSETQ. Patients with autoimmune disease history or receiving systemic immunosuppression were excluded from the trial. In every dose cohort, peripheral blood was drawn for TCR sequencing at baseline, cycle 4 day 1, and cycle 7 day 1. The samples were taken from a phase I, first-in-human, multicenter, open-label dose-escalation trial of ivuxolimab. Adults with locally advanced or metastatic melanoma, renal cell carcinoma, hepatocellular carcinoma or head and neck squamous cell carcinoma were enrolled in the trial. Before TCR sequencing, CD4+ and CD8+ T cells were separately sorted from peripheral blood.

The clonotype comes from an adult with an advanced solid tumor such as melanoma, head and neck, liver or kidney cancer. Sequences were derived from CD4+ or CD8+ T cells sorted from blood, sampled in a trial of the OX40 agonist ivuxolimab. The sequence is built from TRBV5-1 and TRBJ1-3; 7 central bases correspond to TRBD1. In nucleotide form, the sequence is TGCGCCAGCAGAGCATCCCAGGGGGACGGAAACACCATATATTTT. Its protein is CASRASQGDGNTIYF.